Presented here are 29 T cell receptor beta chains from one specimen sequenced in a study of vaccination effects on CD4 cells after COVID-19. Assay used: immunoSEQ multiplex PCR; TCRdb lists only in-frame clones, some missing. The sample shows fewer than 75,000 clones, less than 80% of them seen only once. CD4+ T cells were isolated after less than 13 days of culture. All participants had two doses of either the BNT162b2 or mRNA-1273 vaccine. These receptors' targets are unknown. The sample here was CD4+ T cells from PBMCs cultured without peptide, taken after COVID-19 vaccination. The receptor set was obtained from a human donor who received a COVID-19 vaccine.

This sequence joins TRBV18 and TRBJ2-1; 14 bases agree with TRBD2. This CDR3 comprises 16 residues. After removal of 3 bases from V and 5 bases from J, the junction contained 3 bases not matched to a gene. Germline V gene data show CDR1 as KGHSH and CDR2 as LQKENI. The CDR3, as DNA: TGTGCCAGCTCACCGCGGACTAGCGGGGGGCACAATGAGCAGTTCTTC. Protein: CASSPRTSGGHNEQFF.

The genes are TRBV7-2 and TRBJ1-2; TRBD1 is a possible D gene (5 bases). Germline V gene sequence: CDR1 SGHTA, CDR2 FQGNSA. The ends were cut back, 4 bases at V and 2 bases at J, with 17 bases in the middle. This CDR3 spans 16 amino acids. The CDR3 DNA reads as TGTGCCAGCAGCTCAGGCCTCTCCCGGGGGAACTATGGCTACACCTTC. Encoded protein: CASSSGLSRGNYGYTF.

J is TRBJ1-6 and V is TRBV12-3 or TRBV12-4; 7 nucleotides align to TRBD1. Trimming removed 3 bases from V and 16 bases from J; junction bases left unmatched: 6. This CDR3 is 12 amino acids long. CDR3 sequence reads: CASSLGQNSLHF. CDR3 DNA sequence: TGTGCCAGCAGTTTGGGACAGAACTCACTCCACTTT.

This chain links TRBV24-1 with TRBJ2-3; D is uncertain. The germline V and J ends were trimmed by 0 bases and 4 bases, with 7 bases remaining between them. CDR1 KGHDR and CDR2 SFDVKD come from the germline V gene. CDR3 length: 14 residues. The CDR3 nucleotides read TGTGCCACCAGTGATTTGGCCCGGGCAGATACGCAGTATTTT. This codes for CATSDLARADTQYF.

V and J are TRBV2 and TRBJ1-2, with D perhaps TRBD1 (5 bases). CDR1 SNHLY and CDR2 FYNNEI come from the germline V gene. The V and J ends lost 3 bases and 8 bases respectively, with 13 bases between them. This CDR3 comprises 13 residues. DNA of the CDR3: TGTGCCAGCAGTGACTCGGGGGTCAGAGGCTACACCTTC. Protein sequence: CASSDSGVRGYTF.

The V gene is TRBV2, the J gene TRBJ1-1; D remains unclear. CDR3 size: 13 residues. The V and J ends lost 8 bases and 0 bases respectively, with 10 bases between them. Germline V gene sequence: CDR1 SNHLY, CDR2 FYNNEI. The CDR3 loop reads CASGGEMNTEAFF. In DNA, the CDR3 is TGTGCCAGCGGTGGGGAAATGAACACTGAAGCTTTCTTT.

This chain joins TRBV5-1 and TRBJ2-5, with D uncertain. Germline V gene data show CDR1 as SGHRS and CDR2 as YFSETQ. CDR3 size: 15 residues. V was pared by 0 bases and J by 4 bases, with 13 bases between. The DNA for the CDR3 is TGCGCCAGCAGCTTGGAGGACCCCACATCAGAGACCCAGTACTTC. Its protein is CASSLEDPTSETQYF.

V usage is TRBV7-9 and J usage is TRBJ2-1; 9 nucleotides align to TRBD2. The CDR3 contains 15 residues. V shed 6 bases and J 4 bases; nucleotides not matched to a gene: 7. Germline V CDR1 and CDR2: SEHNR, FQNEAQ (reference sequence). The CDR3 loop is CASSRTSGSYNEQFF. The CDR3 DNA reads TGTGCCAGCAGTCGCACTAGCGGGTCGTACAATGAGCAGTTCTTC.

The CDR3 nucleotides read TGTGCCAGCAGCAATCACAGGGGCACCGGGGAGCTGTTTTTT. Protein product: CASSNHRGTGELFF. The chain couples TRBV21-1 to TRBJ2-2; TRBD1, as called in the table, went unchecked against the DNA. TRBV21-1 is assigned pseudogene status. The CDR3 totals 14 residues.

The chain carries TRBV6-7 and TRBJ2-7; D gene uncertain. TRBV6-7 is given ORF status, its function remaining uncertain. V was shortened by 0 bases and J by 2 bases, with 14 bases between the two germline ends. The CDR3 is 16 residues long. For the CDR3, the DNA is TGTGCCAGCAGTTACTCGGCCTTTGCGGTAGCCTACGAGCAGTACTTC. Translating gives CASSYSAFAVAYEQYF.

The chain carries TRBV27 and TRBJ1-2; a possible D gene is TRBD1 (5 bases). This CDR3 spans 13 amino acids. V lost 5 bases to trimming and J lost 3 bases, with 10 bases between them. Germline CDR1 and CDR2: MNHEY and SMNVEV (reference sequence). The CDR3 bases are TGTGCCAGCAGTCCTAGGGGTGACTATGGCTACACCTTC. Translated, it gives CASSPRGDYGYTF.

This chain joins TRBV30 and TRBJ1-1; D uncertain. With 2 bases removed from V and 7 bases from J, the gap between germline ends came to 8 bases. The CDR3 consists of 11 residues. Germline V gives CDR1 GTSNPN, CDR2 SVGIG (reference sequence). The CDR3 spells CAWSPTVEAFF. The CDR3 DNA is TGTGCCTGGAGTCCAACAGTTGAAGCTTTCTTT.

This rearrangement joins TRBV28 to TRBJ2-3, with D perhaps TRBD2 (6 bases). The germline V and J ends were trimmed by 8 bases and 6 bases, with 21 bases remaining between them. CDR1 MDHEN and CDR2 SYDVKM come from the germline V gene. There are 15 residues in the CDR3. This CDR3 is CASRGSGPGADTQYF. The CDR3 DNA follows: TGTGCCAGCCGGGGGAGCGGGCCCGGGGCGGATACGCAGTATTTT.

V is TRBV7-8 and J is TRBJ2-1; 11 bases agree with TRBD2. This CDR3 region has 22 residues. The V segment lost 0 bases and the J segment 7 bases; nucleotides outside the gene matches: 23. Germline V gene lookup returns CDR1 SGHVS and CDR2 FQNEAQ. As DNA, the CDR3 is TGTGCCAGCAGCTTAGCGCCCCCCTGGCTAGCGGGAGGCCCTGCGCGGCGAAATGAGCAGTTCTTC. Residues: CASSLAPPWLAGGPARRNEQFF. The full variable domain, its missing parts supplied by reference TRBV7-8 and TRBJ2-1, is GAGVSQSPRYKVAKRGQDVALRCDPISGHVSLFWYQQALGQGPEFLTYFQNEAQLDKSGLPSDRFFAERPEGSVSTLKIQRTQQEDSAVYLCASSLAPPWLAGGPARRNEQFFGPGTRLTVL.

J is TRBJ2-1 and V is TRBV5-1, with 7 nucleotides matching TRBD2. CDR1 SGHRS and CDR2 YFSETQ come from the germline V gene. V gave up 5 bases and J gave up 2 bases; unmatched junction bases: 4. This CDR3 region has 14 residues. CDR3 DNA: TGCGCCAGCAGGGAGCGGGGAACCTACAATGAGCAGTTCTTC. Its protein is CASRERGTYNEQFF.

The genes are TRBV6-5 and TRBJ1-5; 10 nucleotides match TRBD1. V lost 5 bases and J lost 7; bases outside the gene matches: 8. Germline V gene sequence: CDR1 MNHEY, CDR2 SVGAGI. This CDR3 contains 15 residues. Here the CDR3 DNA reads TGTGCCAGCAGTACCCGGGACAGGGGAAAGCAGCCCCAGCATTTT. This translates into CASSTRDRGKQPQHF.

CDR3 DNA: TGTGCCAGCAGCGTAGCCGGGGCCAACGTCCTGACTTTC. It specifies CASSVAGANVLTF. This chain joins TRBV6-5 and TRBJ2-6; D unclear. Germline V CDR1 and CDR2: MNHEY, SVGAGI. The CDR3 totals 13 residues. Trimming shortened V by 6 bases and J by 4 bases, and 7 bases separated the two germline ends.

The sample holds a few counts of this clone. The gene calls are TRBV19 and TRBJ1-2, with 10 bases that match TRBD1. Per germline, CDR1 LNHDA and CDR2 SQIVND (reference sequence). V lost 4 bases and J lost 4; bases outside the gene matches: 9. The CDR3 extends over 16 amino acids. CDR3 coding DNA: TGTGCCAGTAGTACCAACCGGGACAGGGGCCTCTATGGCTACACCTTC. It codes for CASSTNRDRGLYGYTF.

The chain recombines TRBV21-1 with TRBJ2-7; the D call TRBD2 from the table was never checked on the DNA. TRBV21-1 is reported as a pseudogene. The CDR3 runs 9 residues. CDR3 sequence (DNA): TGTGCCACCCTCTACGAGCAGTACTTC. This gives the protein CATLYEQYF.

The chain is built from TRBV7-2 and TRBJ1-2; D may be TRBD1 (6 bases). Germline CDR1 is SGHTA and CDR2 is FQGNSA. This CDR3 has 12 amino acids. With 5 bases removed from V and 9 bases from J, the gap between germline ends came to 13 bases. CDR3 nucleotide sequence: TGTGCCAGCAGCACGACAGGATATAGCTACACCTTC. Translation: CASSTTGYSYTF.

This clone showed up just once. V gene TRBV7-8 combines with J gene TRBJ2-1, with 8 bases fitting TRBD2. V lost 3 bases to trimming and J lost 9 bases; unmatched junction nucleotides: 10. From germline, CDR1 is SGHVS and CDR2 FQNEAQ. The CDR3 runs 15 residues. This CDR3 is CASSFRLAHSGEQFF. The CDR3 DNA sequence: TGTGCCAGCAGCTTCAGACTAGCGCACAGCGGTGAGCAGTTCTTC.

The chain recombines TRBV3-1 (or the pseudogene TRBV3-2) with TRBJ1-1, with D tentatively TRBD1 (5 bases). Germline CDR1 is LGHDT and CDR2 is YNNKEL (reference sequence). The length of the CDR3 is 14 residues. Trimming stripped 4 bases from V and 4 bases from J, with 13 bases between. The CDR3 region has the DNA TGTGCCAGCAGCCGATTGGGGGATAGCACTGAAGCTTTCTTT. Encoded protein: CASSRLGDSTEAFF.

CDR3 nucleotides: TGTGCCAGCAGCCAAGCAGCAATAGCCAAAAACATTCAGTACTTC. This encodes CASSQAAIAKNIQYF. This chain links TRBV3-1 (or the pseudogene TRBV3-2) with TRBJ2-4; D unclear. This CDR3 has 15 residues. The germline CDR1 and CDR2 sequences are LGHDT and YNNKEL (reference sequence). The V and J ends lost 1 base and 0 bases respectively, with 7 bases between them.

This clone turned up a few times. The J gene is TRBJ1-6, the V gene TRBV19; TRBD1 matches at 7 bases. CDR1 and CDR2 from the germline V gene are LNHDA and SQIVND (reference sequence). The length of the CDR3 is 15 residues. The ends lost 1 base at V and 9 bases at J; junction bases unmatched: 6. Here the CDR3 reads CASSIGGQPSSPLHF. CDR3 sequence (DNA): TGTGCCAGTAGTATAGGGGGACAGCCTTCTTCACCCCTCCACTTT.

This clone showed up just a few times. The chain is built from TRBV7-2 and TRBJ2-3; D possibly corresponds to TRBD1 (6 bases). The CDR3 contains 15 residues. The V and J ends lost 5 bases and 6 bases respectively, with 18 bases between them. Germline loops: CDR1 SGHTA, CDR2 FQGNSA. CDR3 residues: CASSLNPTGLDTQYF. The CDR3 region has the DNA TGTGCCAGCAGCCTTAACCCTACAGGGTTGGATACGCAGTATTTT.

The genes are TRBV29-1 and TRBJ2-3; D is possibly TRBD1 or TRBD2 (5 bases each). This CDR3 is built from 13 residues. The germline gives CDR1 SQVTM, CDR2 ANQGSEA. CDR3 in DNA: TGCAGTGCAAGAGGGACGACCGGAGATACGCAGTATTTT. Encoded protein: CSARGTTGDTQYF.

V is TRBV10-3 and J is TRBJ2-3; the D is unclear. Germline V gene data show CDR1 as ENHRY and CDR2 as SYGVKD. This CDR3 region has 15 residues. V was pared by 2 bases and J by 2 bases, with 11 bases between. CDR3 sequence reads: CAISEVGGNTDTQYF. The CDR3 nucleotides read TGTGCCATCAGTGAGGTCGGTGGGAACACAGATACGCAGTATTTT.

CDR3 protein: CASSPQTSALGNEQFF. CDR3 nucleotide sequence: TGTGCCAGCTCACCGCAGACTAGCGCCCTCGGTAATGAGCAGTTCTTC. The rearrangement joins TRBV18 to TRBJ2-1, with TRBD2 matching over 8 bases. The CDR3 runs to 16 residues. V gave up 3 bases and J gave up 7 bases; unmatched junction bases: 11. Germline V gives CDR1 KGHSH, CDR2 LQKENI.

This chain connects TRBV6-2 or TRBV6-3 to TRBJ2-7; 8 bases are shared with TRBD1. This CDR3 contains 15 residues. Unmatched junction bases numbered 3, after V lost 0 bases and J lost 2 bases. In germline, CDR1 is MNHEY, CDR2 SVGEGT. CDR3 coding DNA: TGTGCCAGCAGTTACTCTGCAGGGGGCCCCTACGAGCAGTACTTC. Its protein is CASSYSAGGPYEQYF.